These 25 T cell receptor beta chains came from one sample sequenced in a study of T cell repertoires in aging, cancer and after chemotherapy. Peripheral blood genomic DNA, not sorted cells or RNA, was the template. Multiplex touch-down PCR with TRB-A/B primers amplified rearranged V-D-J TRB sequences. TCRdb independently ran MiXCR on the multiplex PCR reads; one entry per CDR3 protein. This table has roughly 8,600 distinct CDR3 sequences, more than 20% appearing once. Material for sequencing was blood. The source is a human donor with a blood cancer.

In its sample, this clonotype is medium-sized. The J gene is TRBJ2-2, the V gene TRBV7-2; D not certain. This CDR3 spans 16 amino acids. Trimming cost V 6 bases and J 4 bases, with 18 bases left between them. Germline V lookup: CDR1 SGHTA, CDR2 FQGNSA. The CDR3 is CASRLQGSWATGELFF. The CDR3 DNA reads as TGTGCCAGCAGGCTTCAAGGAAGTTGGGCCACCGGGGAGCTGTTTTTT.

The chain links TRBV7-9 to TRBJ2-1, with D possibly being TRBD1 (5 bases). Trimming pared 2 bases from V and 4 bases from J, leaving 9 bases between. This CDR3 contains 14 residues. CDR1 is SEHNR, CDR2 FQNEAQ, per germline (reference sequence). Written as DNA, the CDR3 is TGTGCCAGCAGCTTAATGACAGCGTACAATGAGCAGTTCTTC. As protein: CASSLMTAYNEQFF.

This clonotype is labeled medium-sized. V is TRBV19 and J is TRBJ1-1; tentative D call: TRBD1 (5 bases). This CDR3 spans 14 amino acids. Trimming stripped 3 bases from V and 3 bases from J, with 11 bases between. Germline V gene sequence: CDR1 LNHDA, CDR2 SQIVND (reference sequence). CDR3 sequence: CASSMGQTYTEAFF. The CDR3 DNA is TGTGCCAGTAGTATGGGGCAAACCTACACTGAAGCTTTCTTT.

V usage is TRBV6-4 and J usage is TRBJ2-3; D may be TRBD2 (6 bases). Per germline, CDR1 MRHNA and CDR2 SNTAGT. Trimming shortened V by 2 bases and J by 0 bases, and 6 bases separated the two germline ends. CDR3 length: 14 residues. The CDR3 DNA follows: TGTGCCAGCAGTGACGGGACTAGCACAGATACGCAGTATTTT. Residues: CASSDGTSTDTQYF.

This clonotype is categorized as medium-sized. The DNA of the CDR3 is TGTGCCCTGGGAGCCCTTAGCAATCAGCCCCAGCATTTT. Encoded protein: CALGALSNQPQHF. The rearrangement joins TRBV30 to TRBJ1-5; unclear D gene. Per the germline V gene, CDR1 is GTSNPN and CDR2 is SVGIG (reference sequence). The V and J ends lost 8 bases and 0 bases respectively, with 11 bases between them. The CDR3 is made up of 13 amino acids.

A word on this clonotype: A much larger clone sits a single nucleotide away, making a read error possible. The chain recombines TRBV6-1 with TRBJ2-5; TRBD2 matches 10 bases. In germline, CDR1 is MNHNS, CDR2 SASEGT. There are 15 residues in the CDR3. J lost 0 bases, V lost 2 bases, and 0 bases had no gene match. The CDR3 protein is CASSELAGDQETQYF. As DNA, the CDR3 is TGTGCCAGCAGTGAACTAGCGGGGGACCAAGAGACCCAGTACTTC.

The chain combines TRBV2 with TRBJ1-2; D gene unclear. Germline assignment: CDR1 SNHLY and CDR2 FYNNEI. Trimming pared 1 base from V and 4 bases from J, leaving 4 bases between. This CDR3 spans 12 amino acids. The CDR3 spells CASSEGAYGYTF. Written as DNA, the CDR3 is TGTGCCAGCAGTGAAGGGGCCTATGGCTACACCTTC.

The chain has TRBV11-2 and TRBJ2-7; 7 bases match TRBD1. The germline V gene has CDR1 SGHAT and CDR2 FQNNGV. The trim removed 0 bases at V and 5 bases at J, leaving 4 bases unmatched. The CDR3 runs 14 residues. For the CDR3, the DNA is TGTGCCAGCAGCTTAGAAGGACAGGAGAACGAGCAGTACTTC. Amino acid sequence: CASSLEGQENEQYF.

This clonotype is medium-sized within its sample. V is TRBV6-5 and J is TRBJ2-1; D might be TRBD2 (7 bases). This CDR3 is 16 amino acids long. The ends were cut back, 0 bases at V and 7 bases at J, with 16 bases in the middle. The germline V gene encodes CDR1 MNHEY and CDR2 SVGAGI. The CDR3 DNA follows: TGTGCCAGCAGTTACTCAGGGGGGGGGCGTGGAAATGAGCAGTTCTTC. This codes for CASSYSGGGRGNEQFF.

Comment on this clonotype: Possible read error: a much larger clone is one base away. The chain joins TRBV6-2 or TRBV6-3 to TRBJ2-3; no firm D call. CDR3 length: 14 amino acids. V was trimmed by 6 bases and J by 4 bases, leaving 14 bases between them. Germline lookup yields CDR1 MNHEY and CDR2 SVGEGT. The CDR3 nucleotides are TGTGCCAGCAGCAAAAGGACCGCCTCAGATACGCAGTATTTT. Its protein is CASSKRTASDTQYF.

This clonotype was seen more than once but under ten times. The chain couples TRBV7-9 to TRBJ1-1; TRBD1 aligns across 7 bases. The V gene end was trimmed by 4 bases and the J gene end by 5 bases; junction bases not matched to a gene: 13. The CDR3 consists of 16 residues. The germline gives CDR1 SEHNR, CDR2 FQNEAQ (reference sequence). The DNA for the CDR3 is TGTGCCAGCAGCTCCCCCAGACAGGGATCGGGGACTGAAGCTTTCTTT. This encodes CASSSPRQGSGTEAFF.

This clonotype has just a few counts. V is TRBV4-1 and J is TRBJ2-1; D is ambiguous. Looked up from germline, CDR1 is MGHRA and CDR2 is YSYEKL. The CDR3 spans 13 residues. Trimming removed 1 base from V and 7 bases from J, with 8 bases in between. The CDR3 DNA reads TGCGCCAGCAGCCAAGTTGACGGGAATGAGCAGTTCTTC. Its translation is CASSQVDGNEQFF.

This clonotype was seen a few times. The rearrangement joins TRBV19 to TRBJ2-3, with no clear D. Germline CDR1 is LNHDA and CDR2 is SQIVND (reference sequence). V was clipped by 1 base and J by 4 bases, with 3 bases between them. The CDR3 has 12 amino acids. The CDR3 region has the DNA TGTGCCAGTAGTATAGCCGCAGATACGCAGTATTTT. It codes for CASSIAADTQYF.

This clonotype is large. The chain couples TRBV19 to TRBJ1-5; 7 bases match TRBD1. The CDR3 totals 15 residues. The V and J ends lost 4 bases and 9 bases, in that order; junction bases with no gene match: 12. Germline V gene data show CDR1 as LNHDA and CDR2 as SQIVND (reference sequence). The CDR3 nucleotides are TGTGCCAGTAGTACACGACAGGGCACGGGTCTGCCCCAGCATTTT. This encodes CASSTRQGTGLPQHF.

By share, this clonotype counts as medium-sized. The rearrangement links TRBV27 to TRBJ2-5, with 8 bases that match TRBD1. J lost 4 bases, V lost 6 bases, and 4 bases had no gene match. This CDR3 has 13 residues. CDR1 and CDR2 (germline): MNHEY, SMNVEV (reference sequence). In DNA, the CDR3 is TGTGCCAGCAGACCAGGGGGCAGAGAGACCCAGTACTTC. Protein product: CASRPGGRETQYF.

By its share, this clonotype is medium-sized. The chain employs TRBV6-5 and TRBJ1-2; D uncertain. The V gene's germline CDR1 is MNHEY and CDR2 SVGAGI. V lost 6 bases and J lost 7, with 15 bases in between. The CDR3 consists of 13 residues. The CDR3 DNA sequence: TGTGCCAGCAGCCCCTCGCGATCTAGTGGCTACACCTTC. Translated, it gives CASSPSRSSGYTF.

In DNA, the CDR3 is TGTGCCAGCAGCCGGGACAGTGTGAACACTGAAGCTTTCTTT. It specifies CASSRDSVNTEAFF. The V and J genes are TRBV13 and TRBJ1-1; 7 bases agree with TRBD1. Germline V CDR1 and CDR2: PRHDT, FYEKMQ (reference sequence). The length of the CDR3 is 14 residues. The junction had 3 bases not matched to a gene; V was cut back by 5 bases and J by 0 bases.

A few counts support this clonotype. The chain joins TRBV28 to TRBJ2-1, with 12 nucleotides matching TRBD2. CDR3 length equals 14 residues. In germline, CDR1 is MDHEN, CDR2 SYDVKM. Trimming cost V 10 bases and J 4 bases; bases outside gene matches: 5. CDR3 sequence (DNA): TGTGCCACACTAGCGGGAGGACCATACAATGAGCAGTTCTTC. Amino acid sequence: CATLAGGPYNEQFF.

About this clonotype: The junction shows a germline mismatch at one end, possibly a read error. The J gene is TRBJ2-3, the V gene TRBV28; D is possibly TRBD1 or TRBD2 (5 bases each). CDR1 is MDHEN and CDR2 is SYDVKM in the germline V gene. CDR3 size: 14 residues. The CDR3 coding sequence is TGTGCCAGCAGTCAGGGTGGACTGACAGTTACGCAGTATTTT. It specifies CASSQGGLTVTQYF.

This clonotype is medium-sized by share. V and J are TRBV6-2 or TRBV6-3 and TRBJ2-7; 7 nucleotides match TRBD1. The germline CDR1 and CDR2 sequences are MNHEY and SVGEGT. CDR3 length equals 15 residues. With V trimmed by 6 bases and J by 2 bases, 10 bases remained unmatched. CDR3 sequence (DNA): TGTGCCAGCAGAACACAGGGGCTAGGGGCCTACGAGCAGTACTTC. It encodes CASRTQGLGAYEQYF.

At least ten counts were recorded for this clonotype. The V and J genes are TRBV5-3 and TRBJ2-5; a weak D match, TRBD2 (6 bases). Being an ORF, TRBV5-3 has a function that is uncertain. V gave up 4 bases and J gave up 3 bases, with 19 bases separating them. The CDR3 runs to 16 residues. The CDR3 reads CARSVTLQEGKETQYF. The CDR3 region has the DNA TGTGCCAGAAGCGTCACCCTACAGGAGGGAAAAGAGACCCAGTACTTC.

V usage is TRBV12-3 or TRBV12-4 and J usage is TRBJ1-4; TRBD1 might be the D (5 bases). The CDR3 has 13 amino acids. V lost 3 bases to trimming and J lost 5 bases, with 7 bases between them. The CDR3: CASSFGGNEKLFF. CDR3 in DNA: TGTGCCAGCAGTTTCGGGGGGAATGAAAAACTGTTTTTT.

The chain uses TRBV14 and TRBJ1-4, with D perhaps matching TRBD1 (6 bases). The CDR3 has 16 residues. The V gene's germline CDR1 is SGHDN and CDR2 FVKESK. V dropped 4 bases and J dropped 5 bases, with 17 bases sitting between them. The CDR3 DNA reads TGTGCCAGCAGCCTTACCACGGGACAACTCAATGAAAAACTGTTTTTT. Translation: CASSLTTGQLNEKLFF.

This clonotype is medium-sized (0.01 to 0.1%) within its sample. The chain couples TRBV19 to TRBJ1-1; a possible D gene is TRBD1 (5 bases). The CDR3 totals 17 residues. The germline V gene has CDR1 LNHDA and CDR2 SQIVND (reference sequence). V lost 3 bases and J lost 0, with 17 bases in between. The chain's CDR3 is CASSMSAGSVVNTEAFF. The CDR3 bases are TGTGCCAGTAGTATGTCCGCAGGGAGTGTGGTGAACACTGAAGCTTTCTTT.

This rearrangement joins TRBV20-1 to TRBJ1-2; possible D gene TRBD1, 6 bases. The CDR3 consists of 11 residues. The germline CDR1 and CDR2 sequences are DFQATT and SNEGSKA (reference sequence). V lost 4 bases and J 7 bases, leaving 10 bases between the germline ends. CDR3 DNA: TGCAGTGCTACAGGGGCGGGTGGCTACACCTTC. Protein sequence: CSATGAGGYTF.